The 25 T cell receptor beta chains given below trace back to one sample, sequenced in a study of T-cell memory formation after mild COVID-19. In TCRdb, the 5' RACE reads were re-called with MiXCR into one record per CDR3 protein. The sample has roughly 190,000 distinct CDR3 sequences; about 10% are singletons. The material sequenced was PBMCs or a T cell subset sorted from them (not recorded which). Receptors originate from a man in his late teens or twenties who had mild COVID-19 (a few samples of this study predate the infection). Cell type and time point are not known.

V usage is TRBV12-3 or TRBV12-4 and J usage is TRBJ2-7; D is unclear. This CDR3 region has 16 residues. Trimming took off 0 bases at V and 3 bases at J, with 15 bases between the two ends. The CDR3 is CASSLAHPGSGYEQYF. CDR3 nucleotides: TGTGCCAGCAGTTTAGCGCACCCAGGCTCCGGCTACGAGCAGTACTTC.

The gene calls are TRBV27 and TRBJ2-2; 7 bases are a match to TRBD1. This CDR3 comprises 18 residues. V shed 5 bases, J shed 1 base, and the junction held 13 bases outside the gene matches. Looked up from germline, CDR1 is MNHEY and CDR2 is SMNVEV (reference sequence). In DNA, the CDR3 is TGTGCCAGCAGTCTACGCTTAGACAGGGTTAGGAACACCGGGGAGCTGTTTTTT. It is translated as CASSLRLDRVRNTGELFF.

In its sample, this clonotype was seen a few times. In nucleotides, the CDR3 is TGCGCCAGCAGCTTGGTTGGGTCAAGTGAGCAGTTCTTC. Translating gives CASSLVGSSEQFF. V gene TRBV5-1 combines with J gene TRBJ2-1; no definite D call. Germline values: CDR1 SGHRS, CDR2 YFSETQ. The V and J ends lost 0 bases and 9 bases respectively, with 10 bases between them. The CDR3 is made up of 13 amino acids.

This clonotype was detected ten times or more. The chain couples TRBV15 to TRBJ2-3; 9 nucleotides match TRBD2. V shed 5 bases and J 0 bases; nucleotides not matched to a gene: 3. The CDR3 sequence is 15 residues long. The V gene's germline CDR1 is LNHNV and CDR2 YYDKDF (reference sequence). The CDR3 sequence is CATSGGLASTDTQYF. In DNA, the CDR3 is TGTGCCACCAGCGGAGGACTAGCGAGCACAGATACGCAGTATTTT.

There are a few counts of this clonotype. CDR3 nucleotide sequence: TGCGCCAGCAGCCCACCGGGGACCTACGAGCAGTACTTC. Protein product: CASSPPGTYEQYF. The V call is TRBV5-1, the J call TRBJ2-7; tentatively, D is TRBD2 (5 bases). Germline CDR1 reads SGHRS; CDR2 reads YFSETQ. The CDR3 consists of 13 residues. Trimming removed 4 bases at V and 2 bases at J, with 10 bases between.

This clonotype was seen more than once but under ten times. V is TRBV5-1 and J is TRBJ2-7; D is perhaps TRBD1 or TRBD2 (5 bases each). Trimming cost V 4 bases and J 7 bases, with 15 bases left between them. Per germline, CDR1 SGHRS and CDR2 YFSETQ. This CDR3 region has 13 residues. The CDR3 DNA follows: TGCGCCAGCAGCAAGACGGGACGCCCGGAGCAGTACTTC. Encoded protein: CASSKTGRPEQYF.

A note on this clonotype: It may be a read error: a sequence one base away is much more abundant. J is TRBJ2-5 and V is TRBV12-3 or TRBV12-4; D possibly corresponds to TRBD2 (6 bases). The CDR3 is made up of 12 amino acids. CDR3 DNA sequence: TGTGCCAGCAGGCTAGGCGGGGAGACCAAGTACTTC. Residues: CASRLGGETKYF.

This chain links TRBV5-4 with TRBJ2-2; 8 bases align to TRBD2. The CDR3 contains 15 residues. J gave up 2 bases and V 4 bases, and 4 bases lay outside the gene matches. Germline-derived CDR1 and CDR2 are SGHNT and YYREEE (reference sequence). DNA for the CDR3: TGTGCCAGCAGCCCCGGGGGGGGCAACACCGGGGAGCTGTTTTTT. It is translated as CASSPGGGNTGELFF.

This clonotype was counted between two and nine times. The CDR3 sequence: CASSLLSPGTLYF. The CDR3 DNA reads as TGTGCCAGCAGTTTATTGTCCCCTGGGACGTTGTACTTC. V and J are TRBV12-3 or TRBV12-4 and TRBJ2-7, with D perhaps matching TRBD1 or TRBD2 (5 bases each). There are 13 residues in the CDR3. V was cut by 2 bases and J by 12 bases, with 17 bases left in between.

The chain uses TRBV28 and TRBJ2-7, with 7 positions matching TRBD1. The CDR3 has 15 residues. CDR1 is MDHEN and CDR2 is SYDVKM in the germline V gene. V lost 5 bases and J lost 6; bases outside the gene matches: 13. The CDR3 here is CASSTQRQGLGEQYV. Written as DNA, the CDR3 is TGTGCCAGCAGTACACAAAGACAGGGCCTAGGCGAGCAGTACGTC.

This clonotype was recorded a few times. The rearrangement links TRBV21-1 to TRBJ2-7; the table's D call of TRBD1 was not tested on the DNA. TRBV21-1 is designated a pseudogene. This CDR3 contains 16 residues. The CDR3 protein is CASSKGGHRDTYEQYF. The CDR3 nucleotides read TGTGCCAGCAGCAAAGGGGGACACCGCGATACCTACGAGCAGTACTTC.

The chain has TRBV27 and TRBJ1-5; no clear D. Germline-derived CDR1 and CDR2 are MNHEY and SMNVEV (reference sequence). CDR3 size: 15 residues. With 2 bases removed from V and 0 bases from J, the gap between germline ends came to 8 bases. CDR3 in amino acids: CASSLLGDSNQPQHF. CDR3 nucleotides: TGTGCCAGCAGTTTACTTGGGGATAGCAATCAGCCCCAGCATTTT.

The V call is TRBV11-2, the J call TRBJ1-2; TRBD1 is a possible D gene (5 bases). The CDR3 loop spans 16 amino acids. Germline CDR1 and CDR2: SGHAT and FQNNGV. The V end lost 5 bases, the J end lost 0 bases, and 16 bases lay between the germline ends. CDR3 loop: CASSHPGLQANYGYTF. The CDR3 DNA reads TGTGCCAGCAGCCACCCGGGACTCCAAGCTAACTATGGCTACACCTTC.

CDR3 coding DNA: TGTGCCAGCACAACTAGCGGCAATGAGCAGTTCTTC. It codes for CASTTSGNEQFF. The J gene is TRBJ2-1, the V gene TRBV27; the match to TRBD2 covers 8 bases. The CDR3 spans 12 residues. Germline CDR1 and CDR2: MNHEY and SMNVEV (reference sequence). After removal of 7 bases from V and 6 bases from J, the junction contained 2 bases not matched to a gene.

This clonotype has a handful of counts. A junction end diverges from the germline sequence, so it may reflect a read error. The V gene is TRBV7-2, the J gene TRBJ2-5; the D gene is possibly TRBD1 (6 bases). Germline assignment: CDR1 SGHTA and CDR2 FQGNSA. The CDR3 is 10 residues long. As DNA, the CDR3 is TGTGCCAGCAGCTTAGCCAGGGGCGCCTTC. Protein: CASSLARGAF.

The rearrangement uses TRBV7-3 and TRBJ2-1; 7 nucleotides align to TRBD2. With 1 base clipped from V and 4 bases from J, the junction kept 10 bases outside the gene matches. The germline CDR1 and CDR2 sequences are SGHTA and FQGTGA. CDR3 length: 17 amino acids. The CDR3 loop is CASSLKGPGLPYNEQFF. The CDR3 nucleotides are TGTGCCAGCAGCTTAAAGGGGCCGGGACTACCTTACAATGAGCAGTTCTTC. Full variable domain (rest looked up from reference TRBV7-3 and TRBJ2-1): GAGVSQTPSNKVTEKGKYVELRCDPISGHTALYWYRQSLGQGPEFLIYFQGTGAADDSGLPNDRFFAVRPEGSVSTLKIQRTERGDSAVYLCASSLKGPGLPYNEQFFGPGTRLTVL.

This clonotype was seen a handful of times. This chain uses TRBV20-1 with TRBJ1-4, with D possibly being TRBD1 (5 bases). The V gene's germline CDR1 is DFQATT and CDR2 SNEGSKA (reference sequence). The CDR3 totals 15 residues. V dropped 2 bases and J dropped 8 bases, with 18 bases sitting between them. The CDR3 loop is CSARPLSGEGEKLFF. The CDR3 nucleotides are TGCAGTGCTAGACCCCTCTCGGGGGAGGGGGAAAAACTGTTTTTT.

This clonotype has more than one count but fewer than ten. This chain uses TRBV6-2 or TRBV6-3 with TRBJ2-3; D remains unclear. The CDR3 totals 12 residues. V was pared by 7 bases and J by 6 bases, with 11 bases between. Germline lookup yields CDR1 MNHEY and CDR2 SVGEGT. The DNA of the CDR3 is TGTGCCAGCACCTACTCTCTCGATACGCAGTATTTT. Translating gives CASTYSLDTQYF.

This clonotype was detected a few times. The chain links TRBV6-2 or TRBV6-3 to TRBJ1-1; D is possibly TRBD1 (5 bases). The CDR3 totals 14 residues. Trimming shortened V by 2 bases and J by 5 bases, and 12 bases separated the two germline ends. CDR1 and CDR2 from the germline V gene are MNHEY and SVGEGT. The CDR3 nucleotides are TGTGCCAGCAGTTACGTTAGCGGGGGAACTGAAGCTTTCTTT. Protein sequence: CASSYVSGGTEAFF.

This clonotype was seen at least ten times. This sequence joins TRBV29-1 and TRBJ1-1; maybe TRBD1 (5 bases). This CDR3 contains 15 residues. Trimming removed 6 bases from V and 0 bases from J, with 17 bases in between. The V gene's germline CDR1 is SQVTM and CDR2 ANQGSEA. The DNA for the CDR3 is TGCAGCGTCTCCTCAGGGTGGGGCATGAACACTGAAGCTTTCTTT. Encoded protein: CSVSSGWGMNTEAFF. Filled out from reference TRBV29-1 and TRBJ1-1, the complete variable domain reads SAVISQKPSRDICQRGTSLTIQCQVDSQVTMMFWYRQQPGQSLTLIATANQGSEATYESGFVIDKFPISRPNLTFSTLTVSNMSPEDSSIYLCSVSSGWGMNTEAFFGQGTRLTVV.

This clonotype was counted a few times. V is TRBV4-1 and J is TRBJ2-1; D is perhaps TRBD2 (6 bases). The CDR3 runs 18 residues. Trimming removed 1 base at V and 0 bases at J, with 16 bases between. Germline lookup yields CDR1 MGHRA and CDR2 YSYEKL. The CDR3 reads CASSQANLVGSSYNEQFF. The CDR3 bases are TGCGCCAGCAGCCAAGCCAATCTGGTCGGGAGCTCCTACAATGAGCAGTTCTTC.

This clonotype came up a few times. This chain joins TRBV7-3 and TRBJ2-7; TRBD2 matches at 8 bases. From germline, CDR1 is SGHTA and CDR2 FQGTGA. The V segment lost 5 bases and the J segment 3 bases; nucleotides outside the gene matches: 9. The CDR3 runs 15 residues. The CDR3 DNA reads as TGTGCCAGCAGCCCTATGCCGGGACTAGGCTACGAGCAGTACTTC. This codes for CASSPMPGLGYEQYF.

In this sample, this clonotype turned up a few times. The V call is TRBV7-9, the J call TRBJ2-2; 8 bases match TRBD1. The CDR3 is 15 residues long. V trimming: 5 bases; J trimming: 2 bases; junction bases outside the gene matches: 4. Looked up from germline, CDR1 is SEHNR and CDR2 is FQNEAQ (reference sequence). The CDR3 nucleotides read TGTGCCAGCAGCCCGACAGGGGCCAACACCGGGGAGCTGTTTTTT. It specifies CASSPTGANTGELFF.

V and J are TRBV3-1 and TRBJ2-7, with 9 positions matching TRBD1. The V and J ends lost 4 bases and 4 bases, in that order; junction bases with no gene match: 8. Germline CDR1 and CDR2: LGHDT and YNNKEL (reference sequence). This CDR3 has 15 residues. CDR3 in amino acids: CASSPGDRASYEQYF. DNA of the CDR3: TGTGCCAGCAGCCCCGGGGACAGGGCGTCTTACGAGCAGTACTTC.

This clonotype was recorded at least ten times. The CDR3: CASRLSGDTQYF. The CDR3 nucleotides read TGTGCCAGTAGACTCAGCGGGGATACGCAGTATTTT. J is TRBJ2-3 and V is TRBV19; TRBD2 is a possible D gene (6 bases). V shed 6 bases and J shed 6 bases, with 10 bases lying between them. The CDR3 extends over 12 amino acids. CDR1 is LNHDA, CDR2 SQIVND, per germline (reference sequence).